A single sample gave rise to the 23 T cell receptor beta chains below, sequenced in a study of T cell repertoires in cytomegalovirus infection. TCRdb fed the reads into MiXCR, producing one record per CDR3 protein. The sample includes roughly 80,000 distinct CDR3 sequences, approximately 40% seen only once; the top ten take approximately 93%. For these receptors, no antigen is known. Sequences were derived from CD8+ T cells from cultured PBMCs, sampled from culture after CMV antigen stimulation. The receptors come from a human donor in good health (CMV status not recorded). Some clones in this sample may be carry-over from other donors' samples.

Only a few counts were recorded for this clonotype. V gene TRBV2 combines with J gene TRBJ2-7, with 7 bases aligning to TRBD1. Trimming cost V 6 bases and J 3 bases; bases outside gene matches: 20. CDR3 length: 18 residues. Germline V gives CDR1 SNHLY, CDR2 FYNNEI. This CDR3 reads CASRGYMGQQRANYEQYF. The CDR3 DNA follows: TGTGCCAGCAGGGGCTACATGGGACAGCAGAGGGCTAACTACGAGCAGTACTTC. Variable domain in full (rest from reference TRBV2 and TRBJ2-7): EPEVTQTPSHQVTQMGQEVILRCVPISNHLYFYWYRQILGQKVEFLVSFYNNEISEKSEIFDDQFSVERPDGSNFTLKIRSTKLEDSAMYFCASRGYMGQQRANYEQYFGPGTRLTVT.

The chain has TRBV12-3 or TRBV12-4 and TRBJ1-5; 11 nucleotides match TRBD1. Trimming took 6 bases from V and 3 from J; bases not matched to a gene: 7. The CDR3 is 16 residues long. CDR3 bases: TGTGCCAGCAGCCCCGGGACAGGGGGGATCAATCAGCCCCAGCATTTT. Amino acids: CASSPGTGGINQPQHF.

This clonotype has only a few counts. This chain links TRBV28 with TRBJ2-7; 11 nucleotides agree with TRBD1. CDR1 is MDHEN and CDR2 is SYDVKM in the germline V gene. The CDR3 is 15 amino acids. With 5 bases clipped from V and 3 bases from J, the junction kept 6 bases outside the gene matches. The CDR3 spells CASSTRTGGFYEQYF. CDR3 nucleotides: TGTGCCAGCAGTACGCGGACAGGGGGCTTCTACGAGCAGTACTTC.

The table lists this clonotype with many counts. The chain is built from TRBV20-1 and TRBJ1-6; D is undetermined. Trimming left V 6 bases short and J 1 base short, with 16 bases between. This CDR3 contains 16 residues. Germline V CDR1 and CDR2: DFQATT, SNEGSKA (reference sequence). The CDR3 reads CSAPGEGVSYNSPLHF. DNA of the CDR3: TGCAGTGCCCCGGGAGAGGGAGTATCCTATAATTCACCCCTCCACTTT.

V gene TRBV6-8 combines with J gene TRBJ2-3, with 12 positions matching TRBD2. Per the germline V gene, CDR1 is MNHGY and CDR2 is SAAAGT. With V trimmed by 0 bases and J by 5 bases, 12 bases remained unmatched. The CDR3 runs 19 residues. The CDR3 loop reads CASSYSSLAGGPFEDTQYF. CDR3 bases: TGTGCCAGCAGTTACTCTTCTCTAGCGGGGGGGCCTTTTGAAGATACGCAGTATTTT.

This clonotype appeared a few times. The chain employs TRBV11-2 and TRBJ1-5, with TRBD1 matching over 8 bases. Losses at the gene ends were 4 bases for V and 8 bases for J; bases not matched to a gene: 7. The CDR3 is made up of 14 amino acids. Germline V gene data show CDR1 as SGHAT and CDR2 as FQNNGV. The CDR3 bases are TGTGCCAGCAGCTCCCGGACAGGGAACGAGCCCCAGCATTTT. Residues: CASSSRTGNEPQHF.

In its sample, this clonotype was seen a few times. The CDR3 coding sequence is TGTGCCAGCAGCCCCCGTGACAGAAACACAGATACGCAGTATTTT. Protein product: CASSPRDRNTDTQYF. J is TRBJ2-3 and V is TRBV11-1, with D maybe TRBD1 (5 bases). V was pared by 5 bases and J by 2 bases, with 14 bases between. CDR1 SGHAT and CDR2 FQDESV come from the germline V gene (reference sequence). The CDR3 length is 15 residues.

The CDR3, as DNA: TGTGCCAGCAGCTTAGGGCCCCAAATCTCGGGGAGCCAATATGGCTACACCTTC. It encodes CASSLGPQISGSQYGYTF. V gene TRBV7-6 combines with J gene TRBJ1-2; no clear D. Germline assignment: CDR1 SGHVS and CDR2 FNYEAQ. The CDR3 runs 18 residues. Trimming took off 1 base at V and 5 bases at J, with 23 bases between the two ends. The entire variable domain, with the rest obtained from reference TRBV7-6 and TRBJ1-2, is as follows: GAGVSQSPRYKVTKRGQDVALRCDPISGHVSLYWYRQALGQGPEFLTYFNYEAQQDKSGLPNDRFSAERPEGSISTLTIQRTEQRDSAMYRCASSLGPQISGSQYGYTFGSGTRLTVV.

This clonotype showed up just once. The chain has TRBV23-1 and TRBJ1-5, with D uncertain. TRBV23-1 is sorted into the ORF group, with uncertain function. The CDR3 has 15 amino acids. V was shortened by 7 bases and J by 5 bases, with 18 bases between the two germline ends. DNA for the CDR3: TGCGCCAGCATCCGTGGGGAGGACCCCGATCAGCCCCAGCATTTT. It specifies CASIRGEDPDQPQHF.

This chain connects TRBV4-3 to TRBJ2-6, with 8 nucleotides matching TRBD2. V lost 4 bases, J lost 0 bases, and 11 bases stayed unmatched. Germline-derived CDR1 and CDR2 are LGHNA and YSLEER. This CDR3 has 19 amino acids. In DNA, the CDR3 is TGCGCCAGCAGCCCGGTCGGGGGGGGGTTAAACTCTGGGGCCAACGTCCTGACTTTC. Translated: CASSPVGGGLNSGANVLTF.

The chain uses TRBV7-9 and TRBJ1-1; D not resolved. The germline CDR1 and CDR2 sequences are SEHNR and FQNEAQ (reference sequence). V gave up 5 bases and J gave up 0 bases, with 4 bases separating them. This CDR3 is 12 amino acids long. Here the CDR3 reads CASSPLNTEAFF. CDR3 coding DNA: TGTGCCAGCAGCCCCTTGAACACTGAAGCTTTCTTT.

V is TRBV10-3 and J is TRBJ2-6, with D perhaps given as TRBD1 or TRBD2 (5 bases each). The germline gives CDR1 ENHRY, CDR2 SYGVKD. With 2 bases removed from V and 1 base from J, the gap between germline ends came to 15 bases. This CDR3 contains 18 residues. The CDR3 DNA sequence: TGTGCCATCAGTGAGCCCCCTAGCTGGGGGTCTGGGGCCAACGTCCTGACTTTC. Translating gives CAISEPPSWGSGANVLTF.

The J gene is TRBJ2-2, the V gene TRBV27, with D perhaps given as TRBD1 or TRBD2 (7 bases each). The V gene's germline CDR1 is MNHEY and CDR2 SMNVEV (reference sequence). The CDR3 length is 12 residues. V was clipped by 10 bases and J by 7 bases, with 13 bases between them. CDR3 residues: CATRGGGGELFF. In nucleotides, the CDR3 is TGTGCCACCAGGGGGGGCGGCGGGGAGCTGTTTTTT.

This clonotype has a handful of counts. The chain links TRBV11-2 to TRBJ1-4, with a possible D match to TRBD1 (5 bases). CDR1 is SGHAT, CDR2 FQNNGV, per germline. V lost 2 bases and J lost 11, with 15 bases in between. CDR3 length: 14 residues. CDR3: CASSLLWDSGKLFF. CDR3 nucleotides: TGTGCCAGCAGCTTACTGTGGGACTCAGGGAAACTGTTTTTT.

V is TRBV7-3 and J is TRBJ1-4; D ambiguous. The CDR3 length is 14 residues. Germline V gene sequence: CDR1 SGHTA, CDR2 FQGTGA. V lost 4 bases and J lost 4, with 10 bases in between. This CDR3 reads CASSSSWGNEKLFF. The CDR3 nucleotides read TGTGCCAGCAGCTCCTCATGGGGTAATGAAAAACTGTTTTTT.

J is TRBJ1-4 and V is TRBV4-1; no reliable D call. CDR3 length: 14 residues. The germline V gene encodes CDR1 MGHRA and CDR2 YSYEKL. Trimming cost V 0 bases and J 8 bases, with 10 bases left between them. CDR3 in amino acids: CASSQEDLKEKLFF. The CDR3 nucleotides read TGCGCCAGCAGCCAAGAGGACCTGAAGGAAAAACTGTTTTTT.

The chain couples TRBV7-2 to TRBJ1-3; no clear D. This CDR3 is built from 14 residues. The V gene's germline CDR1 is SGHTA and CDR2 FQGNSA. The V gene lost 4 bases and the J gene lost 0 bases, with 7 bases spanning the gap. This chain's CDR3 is CASSWGGSGNTIYF. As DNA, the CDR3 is TGTGCCAGCAGCTGGGGAGGCTCTGGAAACACCATATATTTT.

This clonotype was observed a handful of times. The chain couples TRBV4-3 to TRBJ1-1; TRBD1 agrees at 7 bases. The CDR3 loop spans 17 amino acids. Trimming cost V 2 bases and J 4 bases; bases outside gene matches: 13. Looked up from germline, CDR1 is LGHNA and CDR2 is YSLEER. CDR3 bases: TGCGCCAGCAGCCAATCGACAGGGAACTGGGAGGGCACTGAAGCTTTCTTT. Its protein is CASSQSTGNWEGTEAFF.

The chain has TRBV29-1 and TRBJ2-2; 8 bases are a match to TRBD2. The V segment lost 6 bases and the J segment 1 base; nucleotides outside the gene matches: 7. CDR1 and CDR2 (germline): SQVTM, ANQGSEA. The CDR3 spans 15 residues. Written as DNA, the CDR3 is TGCAGCGTGCCCCGGGAGGGTCAGAACACCGGGGAGCTGTTTTTT. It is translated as CSVPREGQNTGELFF.

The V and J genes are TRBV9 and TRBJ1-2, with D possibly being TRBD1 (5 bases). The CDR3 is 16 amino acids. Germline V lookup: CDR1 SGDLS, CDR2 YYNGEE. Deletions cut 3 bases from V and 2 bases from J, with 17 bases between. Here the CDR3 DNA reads TGTGCCAGCAGCGGCCCAGCCCAAGGGGAGAACTATGGCTACACCTTC. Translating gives CASSGPAQGENYGYTF.

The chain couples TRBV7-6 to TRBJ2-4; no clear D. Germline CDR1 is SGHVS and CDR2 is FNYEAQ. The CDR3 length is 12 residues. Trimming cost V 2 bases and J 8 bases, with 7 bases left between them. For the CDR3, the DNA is TGTGCCAGCAGCTTAATAACGGACATTCAGTACTTC. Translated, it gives CASSLITDIQYF.

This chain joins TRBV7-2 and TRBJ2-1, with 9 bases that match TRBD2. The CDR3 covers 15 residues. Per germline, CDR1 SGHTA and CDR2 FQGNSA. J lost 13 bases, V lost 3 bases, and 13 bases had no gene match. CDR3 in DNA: TGTGCCAGCAGCTTCTCGGGACTAGCTACGACCCCACAGTTCTTC. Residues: CASSFSGLATTPQFF.

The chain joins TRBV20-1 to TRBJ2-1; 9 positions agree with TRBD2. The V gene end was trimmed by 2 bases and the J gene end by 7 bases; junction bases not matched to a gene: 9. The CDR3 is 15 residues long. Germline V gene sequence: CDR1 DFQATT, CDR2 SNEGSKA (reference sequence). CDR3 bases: TGCAGTGCTAGACGGCGGGGGGGCGTTTTAAATGAGCAGTTCTTC. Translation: CSARRRGGVLNEQFF.